This T cell receptor (beta chain) stems from a study of Ad26.COV2.S vaccination and SARS-CoV-2 variants. Documented treatment: roughly 18 received Ad26.COV2.S at low or high dose, single or two shots; several received placebo; per-sample allocation not given. Material that was analyzed had been drawn on day 63 after the first vaccine or placebo injection. Vaccine was an Ad26 vector expressing Wuhan-strain SARS-CoV-2 spike. Regarding this clone: The target antigen is unknown.

The protocol was immunoSEQ multiplex PCR, while the TCRdb copy is restricted to in-frame clones and leaves out a portion. The sample carries under 550,000 clones, about 93% recorded once. Overall study findings and caveats: Reportedly, after vaccination the spike-specific CD8+ and CD4+ T cell responses displayed substantial breadth.

The CDR3 has 14 residues. Germline values: CDR1 SNHLY, CDR2 FYNNEI. The ends were cut back, 2 bases at V and 2 bases at J, with 10 bases in the middle. The sequence was collected from a person aged 18-65 years who received the Ad26.COV2.S COVID-19 vaccine or a placebo. This specimen consisted of peripheral blood, obtained in a trial of Ad26.COV2.S vaccine versus placebo. The genes are TRBV2 and TRBJ2-7; no clear D gene. DNA for the CDR3: TGTGCCAGCAGTGAACTGGTGGGTACCTACGAGCAGTACTTC. It yields the protein CASSELVGTYEQYF.